A selection of T cell receptor beta chains follows, all from one sample in a study of T-cell memory formation after mild COVID-19. MiXCR, applied by TCRdb to the 5' RACE reads, yields one record per CDR3 protein. The table lists about 430,000 distinct CDR3 sequences, less than 25% of them singletons. Sequencing input: PBMCs or a T cell subset sorted from them (not recorded which). Source of these receptors: an adult woman who had mild COVID-19 (a few samples of this study predate the infection). Cell type and time point are not known. The CDR3 runs from the conserved cysteine through the conserved F or W. D genes are given only for firm matches. Expanded clones get a size class; other rows say once, few or many, or leave the size out.

clone_size	d_call	v_call	j_call	cdr3_aa	cdr3_nt
.	.	TRBV11-2	TRBJ1-1	CASSLRQYTEAFF	TGTGCCAGCAGCTTACGTCAGTACACTGAAGCTTTCTTT
.	.	TRBV7-3	TRBJ2-1	CASTSGSRDNEQFF	TGTGCCAGCACCTCCGGCAGCAGGGACAATGAGCAGTTCTTC
.	.	TRBV24-1	TRBJ1-1	CATRSGGGNTEAFF	TGTGCCACCAGGAGCGGGGGGGGGAACACTGAAGCTTTCTTT
few	.	TRBV29-1	TRBJ1-1	CSGVSAIRWEAFF	TGCAGCGGGGTGTCGGCCATCAGATGGGAAGCTTTCTTT
many	TRBD1	TRBV12-3/TRBV12-4	TRBJ2-1	CASSEPPGQGAPGEQFF	TGTGCCAGCAGCGAACCCCCGGGACAGGGGGCCCCGGGTGAGCAGTTCTTC
.	.	TRBV12-3/TRBV12-4	TRBJ1-2	CASSLLTYGYTF	TGTGCCAGCAGTTTATTGACCTATGGCTACACCTTC
.	.	TRBV27	TRBJ1-2	CASSPGEAPNYGYTF	TGTGCCAGCAGCCCTGGAGAGGCTCCCAACTATGGCTACACCTTC
few	TRBD2	TRBV12-3/TRBV12-4	TRBJ2-3	CASSLAESTDTQYF	TGTGCCAGCAGTCTAGCGGAGAGCACAGATACGCAGTATTTT
.	.	TRBV5-1	TRBJ1-2	CASSLAEPLLYGYTF	TGCGCCAGCAGCTTGGCAGAGCCCCTACTCTATGGCTACACCTTC
few	.	TRBV6-5	TRBJ2-7	CASSYHRAYEQYF	TGTGCCAGCAGTTATCACAGAGCCTACGAGCAGTACTTC
once	TRBD1	TRBV5-1	TRBJ2-7	CASSLTGTATYEQYF	TGCGCCAGCAGCTTGACCGGGACAGCAACCTACGAGCAGTACTTC
few	.	TRBV6-5	TRBJ1-5	CASGGLSNQPQHF	TGTGCTTCGGGGGGGTTGAGCAATCAGCCCCAGCATTTT
.	TRBD1	TRBV6-2/TRBV6-3	TRBJ2-3	CASSKDRDLPTDTQYF	TGTGCCAGCAGCAAGGACAGGGACTTACCCACAGATACGCAGTATTTT
.	TRBD2	TRBV24-1	TRBJ2-1	CATSDLAGASYNEQFF	TGTGCCACCAGTGATCTAGCGGGAGCGTCTTACAATGAGCAGTTCTTC
once	TRBD1	TRBV18	TRBJ1-5	CASSPGQGTSGPQHF	TGTGCCAGCTCACCCGGACAGGGGACCTCAGGGCCCCAGCATTTT
few	TRBD1	TRBV5-1	TRBJ2-7	CASSLARDSPFEQYF	TGCGCCAGCAGCTTGGCACGGGACAGCCCTTTCGAGCAGTACTTC
.	.	TRBV7-9	TRBJ2-5	CASSRGLIQETRYF	TGTGCCAGCAGCAGAGGACTGATACAAGAGACCCGGTACTTC